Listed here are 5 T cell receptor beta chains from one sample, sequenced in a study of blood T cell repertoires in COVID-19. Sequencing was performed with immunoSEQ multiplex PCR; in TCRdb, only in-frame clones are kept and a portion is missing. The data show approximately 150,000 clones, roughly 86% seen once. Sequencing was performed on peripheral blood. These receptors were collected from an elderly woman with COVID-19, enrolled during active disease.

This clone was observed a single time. The DNA for the CDR3 is TGTGCCACCGCGGACAGGGGCACAGATACGCAGTATTTT. Translation gives CATADRGTDTQYF. V gene TRBV19 combines with J gene TRBJ2-3; 8 bases agree with TRBD1. Germline-derived CDR1 and CDR2 are LNHDA and SQIVND (reference sequence). The CDR3 is 13 amino acids. After removal of 10 bases from V and 1 base from J, the junction contained 4 bases not matched to a gene.

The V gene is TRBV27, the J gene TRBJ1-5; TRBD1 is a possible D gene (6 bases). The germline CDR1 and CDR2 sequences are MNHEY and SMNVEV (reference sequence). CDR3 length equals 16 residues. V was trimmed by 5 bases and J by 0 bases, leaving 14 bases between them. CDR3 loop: CASSTSGDPSNQPQHF. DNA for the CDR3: TGTGCCAGCAGTACGTCAGGGGACCCTAGCAATCAGCCCCAGCATTTT.

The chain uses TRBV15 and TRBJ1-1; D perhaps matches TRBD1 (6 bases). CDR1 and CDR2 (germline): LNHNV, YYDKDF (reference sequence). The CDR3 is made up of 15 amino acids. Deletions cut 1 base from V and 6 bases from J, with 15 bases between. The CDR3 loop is CATSRVRGPYPEAFF. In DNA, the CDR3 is TGTGCCACCAGCAGAGTCAGGGGCCCGTACCCTGAAGCTTTCTTT. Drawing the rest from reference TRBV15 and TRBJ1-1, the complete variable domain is DAMVIQNPRYQVTQFGKPVTLSCSQTLNHNVMYWYQQKSSQAPKLLFHYYDKDFNNEADTPDNFQSRRPNTSFCFLDIRSPGLGDTAMYLCATSRVRGPYPEAFFGQGTRLTVV.

The CDR3 bases are TGTGCCAGCAGCTTAGCGGGAGGCTCTGGAAACACCATATATTTT. As protein: CASSLAGGSGNTIYF. The rearrangement uses TRBV7-9 and TRBJ1-3; D not resolved. This CDR3 is built from 15 residues. CDR1 and CDR2 (germline): SEHNR, FQNEAQ (reference sequence). V was shortened by 0 bases and J by 0 bases, with 6 bases between the two germline ends.

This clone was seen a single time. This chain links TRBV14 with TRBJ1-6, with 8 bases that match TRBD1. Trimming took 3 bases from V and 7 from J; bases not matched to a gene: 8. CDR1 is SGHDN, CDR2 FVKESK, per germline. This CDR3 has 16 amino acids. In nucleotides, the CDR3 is TGTGCCAGCAGCCACCGACAGGGGTTGGGCAATTCACCCCTCCACTTT. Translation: CASSHRQGLGNSPLHF. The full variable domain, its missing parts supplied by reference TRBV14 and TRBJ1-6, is EAGVTQFPSHSVIEKGQTVTLRCDPISGHDNLYWYRRVMGKEIKFLLHFVKESKQDESGMPNNRFLAERTGGTYSTLKVQPAELEDSGVYFCASSHRQGLGNSPLHFGNGTRLTVT.